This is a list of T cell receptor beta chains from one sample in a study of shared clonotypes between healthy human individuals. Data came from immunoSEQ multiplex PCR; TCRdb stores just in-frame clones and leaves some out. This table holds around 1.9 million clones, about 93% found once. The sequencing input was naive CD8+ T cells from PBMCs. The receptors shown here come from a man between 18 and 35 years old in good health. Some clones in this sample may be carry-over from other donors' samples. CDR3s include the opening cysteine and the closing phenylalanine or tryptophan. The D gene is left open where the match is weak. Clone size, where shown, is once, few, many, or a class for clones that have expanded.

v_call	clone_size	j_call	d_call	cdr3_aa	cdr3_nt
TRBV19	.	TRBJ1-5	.	CASSADTDSNQPQHF	TGTGCCAGTAGCGCGGATACTGATAGCAATCAGCCCCAGCATTTT
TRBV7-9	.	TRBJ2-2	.	CASSLGVVSGELFF	TGTGCCAGCAGCCTAGGCGTCGTATCCGGGGAGCTGTTTTTT
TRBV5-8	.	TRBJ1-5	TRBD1	CASSWGQGEEPQHF	TGTGCCAGCAGCTGGGGACAGGGTGAAGAGCCCCAGCATTTT
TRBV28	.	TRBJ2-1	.	CASSFEGIEQFF	TGTGCCAGCAGTTTCGAGGGGATCGAGCAGTTCTTC
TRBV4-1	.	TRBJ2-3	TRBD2	CASSPLITQVAGGTDTQYF	TGCGCCAGCAGCCCCCTAATCACTCAGGTAGCGGGAGGAACAGATACGCAGTATTTT
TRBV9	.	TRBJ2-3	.	CASSVGPGWDTQYF	TGTGCCAGCAGCGTAGGCCCCGGGTGGGATACGCAGTATTTT
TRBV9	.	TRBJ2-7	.	CASSEGSDSYEQYF	TGTGCCAGCAGCGAAGGTAGCGACTCCTACGAGCAGTACTTC
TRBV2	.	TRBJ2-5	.	CASSEAGGRETQYF	TGTGCCAGCAGTGAAGCCGGGGGCAGGGAGACCCAGTACTTC
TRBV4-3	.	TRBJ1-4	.	CASSQVVGTTNEKLFF	TGCGCCAGCAGCCAAGTCGTCGGAACAACTAATGAAAAACTGTTTTTT
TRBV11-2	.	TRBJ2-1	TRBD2	CASSLTSGRALDEQFF	TGTGCCAGCAGCCTGACTAGCGGGAGGGCCTTAGATGAGCAGTTCTTC
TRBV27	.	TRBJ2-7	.	CASSLSGRLGEQYF	TGTGCCAGCAGTTTATCGGGAAGGTTGGGCGAGCAGTACTTC
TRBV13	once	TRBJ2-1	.	CASSLGTREYNEQFF	TGTGCCAGCAGCTTAGGGACTAGGGAATACAATGAGCAGTTCTTC
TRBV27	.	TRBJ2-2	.	CASSQDGPNTGELFF	TGTGCCAGCAGTCAAGACGGGCCTAACACCGGGGAGCTGTTTTTT
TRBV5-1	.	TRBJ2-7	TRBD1	CASSRTGTGFYEQYF	TGCGCCAGCAGCCGAACCGGGACAGGGTTCTACGAGCAGTACTTC
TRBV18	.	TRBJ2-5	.	CASSPNRGETQYF	TGTGCCAGCTCACCGAATAGGGGAGAGACCCAGTACTTC
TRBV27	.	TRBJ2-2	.	CASSRWETGELFF	TGTGCCAGCAGTCGATGGGAGACCGGGGAGCTGTTTTTT
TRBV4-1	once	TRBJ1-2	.	CASSQEGVAYGYTF	TGCGCCAGCAGCCAAGAGGGGGTAGCGTATGGCTACACCTTC
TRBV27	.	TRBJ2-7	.	CASSLAAGTYEQYF	TGTGCCAGCAGTTTAGCCGCAGGGACCTACGAGCAGTACTTC
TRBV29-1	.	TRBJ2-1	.	CSVKAGLSYNEQFF	TGCAGCGTTAAGGCCGGTCTATCCTACAATGAGCAGTTCTTC
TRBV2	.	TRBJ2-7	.	CASRLRVPAYEQYF	TGTGCCAGCAGACTCAGGGTTCCCGCCTACGAGCAGTACTTC
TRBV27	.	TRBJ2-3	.	CASNSGPPLTNTQYF	TGTGCCAGCAATTCGGGACCGCCTTTAACAAATACGCAGTATTTT
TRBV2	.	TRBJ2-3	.	CATTPGASWSTDTQYF	TGTGCCACCACACCAGGGGCAAGCTGGAGCACAGATACGCAGTATTTT
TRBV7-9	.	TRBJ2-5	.	CASSMTRGQETQYF	TGTGCCAGCAGCATGACTAGAGGGCAAGAGACCCAGTACTTC
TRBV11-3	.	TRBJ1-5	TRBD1	CASSGGQGPPLGNQPQHF	TGTGCCAGCAGCGGCGGACAGGGGCCACCTTTGGGGAATCAGCCCCAGCATTTT